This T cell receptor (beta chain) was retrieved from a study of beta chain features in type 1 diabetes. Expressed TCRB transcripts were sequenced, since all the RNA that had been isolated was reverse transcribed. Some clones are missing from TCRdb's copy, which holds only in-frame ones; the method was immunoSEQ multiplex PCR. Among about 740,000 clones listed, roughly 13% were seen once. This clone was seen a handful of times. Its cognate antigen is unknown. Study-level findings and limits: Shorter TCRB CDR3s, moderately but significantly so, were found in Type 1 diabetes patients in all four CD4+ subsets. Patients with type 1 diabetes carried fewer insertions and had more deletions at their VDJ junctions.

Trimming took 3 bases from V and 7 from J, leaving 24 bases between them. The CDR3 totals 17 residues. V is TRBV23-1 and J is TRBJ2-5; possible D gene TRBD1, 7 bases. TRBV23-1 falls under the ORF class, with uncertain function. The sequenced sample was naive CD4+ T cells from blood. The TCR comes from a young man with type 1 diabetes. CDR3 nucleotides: TGCGCCAGCAGTCAGATCGGTGGGAGGACAGGCGGGGTGACCCAGTACTTC. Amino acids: CASSQIGGRTGGVTQYF.